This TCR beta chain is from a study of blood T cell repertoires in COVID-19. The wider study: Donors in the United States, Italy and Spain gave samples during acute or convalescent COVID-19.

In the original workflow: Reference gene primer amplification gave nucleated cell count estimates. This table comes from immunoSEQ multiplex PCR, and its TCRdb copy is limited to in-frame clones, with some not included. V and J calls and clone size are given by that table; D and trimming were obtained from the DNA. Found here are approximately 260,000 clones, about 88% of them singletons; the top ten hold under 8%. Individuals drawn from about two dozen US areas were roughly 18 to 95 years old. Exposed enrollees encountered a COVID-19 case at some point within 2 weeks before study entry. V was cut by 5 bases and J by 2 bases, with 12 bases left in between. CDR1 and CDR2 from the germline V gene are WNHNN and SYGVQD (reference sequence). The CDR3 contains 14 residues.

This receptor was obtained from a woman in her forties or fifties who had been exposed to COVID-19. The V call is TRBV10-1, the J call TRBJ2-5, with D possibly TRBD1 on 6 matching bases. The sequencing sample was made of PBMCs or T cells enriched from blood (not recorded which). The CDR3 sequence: CASSSGQPQETQYF. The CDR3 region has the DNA TGCGCCAGCAGTTCGGGACAACCGCAAGAGACCCAGTACTTC.